This is a list of T cell receptor beta chains from one sample in a study of T cells in Graves' hyperthyroidism and ophthalmopathy. TCRdb processed the multiplex PCR reads anew with MiXCR; each CDR3 protein has one entry. The repertoire consists of more than 300,000 distinct CDR3 sequences, with about 18% occurring once and the leading ten covering over 35%. Sample: blood. Receptors were obtained from a man between 18 and 29 years old with Graves' ophthalmopathy. The CDR3 runs from the conserved cysteine through the conserved F or W. The order of the fields is CDR3 DNA, CDR3 protein, CDR3 length, D gene, J gene, clone size, V gene. A D gene is named only where the DNA matches it firmly. Clone sizes are given selectively: once, few, many, or a class where the clone is expanded.

CDR3 DNA: TGTGCCAGCAGCTTCGGGCCCGAGGGGGCCCAAGAGACCCAGTACTTC
CDR3 protein: CASSFGPEGAQETQYF
CDR3 length: 16
D gene: TRBD1
J gene: TRBJ2-5
clone size: many
V gene: TRBV13

CDR3 DNA: TGTGCCAGCAGTCCCCCTCTGTTGAACAGTGTCTATGGCTACACCTTC
CDR3 protein: CASSPPLLNSVYGYTF
CDR3 length: 16
D gene: -
J gene: TRBJ1-2
clone size: many
V gene: TRBV28

CDR3 DNA: TGTGCCAGCAGCCAAGATCAAGGGGGGAACAGGGTCAACGAGCAGTACTTC
CDR3 protein: CASSQDQGGNRVNEQYF
CDR3 length: 17
D gene: -
J gene: TRBJ2-7
clone size: many
V gene: TRBV3-1

CDR3 DNA: TGTGCCAGCAGCTCGGCACCAGCGGAGACCCAGTACTTC
CDR3 protein: CASSSAPAETQYF
CDR3 length: 13
D gene: -
J gene: TRBJ2-5
clone size: many
V gene: TRBV7-9

CDR3 DNA: TGTGCCAGCAGCTCTGGCTACCAAGAGACCCAGTACTTC
CDR3 protein: CASSSGYQETQYF
CDR3 length: 13
D gene: -
J gene: TRBJ2-5
clone size: few
V gene: TRBV5-5

CDR3 DNA: TGTGCCAGCAGCTTGTTACAGTCTGGCTACACCTTC
CDR3 protein: CASSLLQSGYTF
CDR3 length: 12
D gene: -
J gene: TRBJ1-2
clone size: many
V gene: TRBV7-8

CDR3 DNA: TGTGCCAGCAGCTTAGCGGCGGTGGGCCTACTAGCCAAAAACATTCAGTACTTC
CDR3 protein: CASSLAAVGLLAKNIQYF
CDR3 length: 18
D gene: -
J gene: TRBJ2-4
clone size: few
V gene: TRBV11-2

CDR3 DNA: TGTGCCAGCAGCCCGAATGGAAACACCATATATTTT
CDR3 protein: CASSPNGNTIYF
CDR3 length: 12
D gene: -
J gene: TRBJ1-3
clone size: many
V gene: TRBV3-1

CDR3 DNA: TGTGCCATCAGTCCGGACAGGGCGAATTCACCCCTCCACTTT
CDR3 protein: CAISPDRANSPLHF
CDR3 length: 14
D gene: TRBD1
J gene: TRBJ1-6
clone size: few
V gene: TRBV10-3

CDR3 DNA: TGTGCCGCCCGACAGGTAGACAATGAGCAGTTCTTC
CDR3 protein: CAARQVDNEQFF
CDR3 length: 12
D gene: -
J gene: TRBJ2-1
clone size: few
V gene: TRBV19

CDR3 DNA: TGTGCCAGCAGCCACCATGGGTACTCGGGGGAGCTGTTTTTT
CDR3 protein: CASSHHGYSGELFF
CDR3 length: 14
D gene: -
J gene: TRBJ2-2
clone size: many
V gene: TRBV12-3/TRBV12-4

CDR3 DNA: TGTGCCAGCCAGGGAGCTAACTATGGCTACACCTTC
CDR3 protein: CASQGANYGYTF
CDR3 length: 12
D gene: -
J gene: TRBJ1-2
clone size: few
V gene: TRBV19

CDR3 DNA: TGTGCCAGCAGTTTATCCTCTAGGGGGCCCTACGAGCAGTACTTC
CDR3 protein: CASSLSSRGPYEQYF
CDR3 length: 15
D gene: TRBD1
J gene: TRBJ2-7
clone size: many
V gene: TRBV27

CDR3 DNA: TGCGCCAGCAGCCAAGATACGAGAAAGGGGGCCCATCAGCCCCAGCATTTT
CDR3 protein: CASSQDTRKGAHQPQHF
CDR3 length: 17
D gene: TRBD1
J gene: TRBJ1-5
clone size: -
V gene: TRBV4-1

CDR3 DNA: TGCGCCAGCAGCCAGGCGGGCAATGAGCAGTTCTTC
CDR3 protein: CASSQAGNEQFF
CDR3 length: 12
D gene: -
J gene: TRBJ2-1
clone size: few
V gene: TRBV4-1

CDR3 DNA: TGTGCCAGCAGCGCCGGGACTAGCGGGGGCCGGTTGGAGACCCAGTACTTC
CDR3 protein: CASSAGTSGGRLETQYF
CDR3 length: 17
D gene: TRBD2
J gene: TRBJ2-5
clone size: few
V gene: TRBV9

CDR3 DNA: TGTGCCAGCAGCAGAGGCGTAGACTACAATGAGCAGTTCTTC
CDR3 protein: CASSRGVDYNEQFF
CDR3 length: 14
D gene: -
J gene: TRBJ2-1
clone size: many
V gene: TRBV6-1

CDR3 DNA: TGTGCCAGCAGCCTCGGACAGGCGCCTACCTACGAGCAGTACTTC
CDR3 protein: CASSLGQAPTYEQYF
CDR3 length: 15
D gene: TRBD1
J gene: TRBJ2-7
clone size: few
V gene: TRBV9

CDR3 DNA: TGTGCCACCAGCAAGGTCCTGGAACTTGAGCAGTTCTTC
CDR3 protein: CATSKVLELEQFF
CDR3 length: 13
D gene: -
J gene: TRBJ2-1
clone size: -
V gene: TRBV15

CDR3 DNA: TGTGCCAGCAGCTCTGGACAGGCCAAAAACATTCAGTACTTC
CDR3 protein: CASSSGQAKNIQYF
CDR3 length: 14
D gene: -
J gene: TRBJ2-4
clone size: many
V gene: TRBV11-2

CDR3 DNA: TGTGCCAGCAGGGACAGGGGCGGGATGAACACTGAAGCTTTCTTT
CDR3 protein: CASRDRGGMNTEAFF
CDR3 length: 15
D gene: TRBD1
J gene: TRBJ1-1
clone size: many
V gene: TRBV27

CDR3 DNA: TGTGCCAGCAGTGAAGCGATAGGGGGAACTAGCGGGGGGGCCCAAGAGACCCAGTACTTC
CDR3 protein: CASSEAIGGTSGGAQETQYF
CDR3 length: 20
D gene: TRBD2
J gene: TRBJ2-5
clone size: -
V gene: TRBV6-1

CDR3 DNA: TGTGCTAGCAGCCGTTCGGGGGGGGGCCAGGAGCAGTTCTTC
CDR3 protein: CASSRSGGGQEQFF
CDR3 length: 14
D gene: TRBD2
J gene: TRBJ2-1
clone size: many
V gene: TRBV7-7

CDR3 DNA: TGCAGCGGCGACAGGAACACTGAAGCTTTCTTT
CDR3 protein: CSGDRNTEAFF
CDR3 length: 11
D gene: -
J gene: TRBJ1-1
clone size: -
V gene: TRBV29-1

CDR3 DNA: TGTGCCATCAGACCCCAGAACCTGAACACTGAAGCTTTCTTT
CDR3 protein: CAIRPQNLNTEAFF
CDR3 length: 14
D gene: -
J gene: TRBJ1-1
clone size: -
V gene: TRBV10-3

CDR3 DNA: TGTGCCACCAGTGATTCCGGACAGACCGGGGAGCTGTTTTTT
CDR3 protein: CATSDSGQTGELFF
CDR3 length: 14
D gene: -
J gene: TRBJ2-2
clone size: many
V gene: TRBV24-1

CDR3 DNA: TGCGCCAGCAGCCCTCGAGGCAGGGGGAGGGAAAAACTGTTTTTT
CDR3 protein: CASSPRGRGREKLFF
CDR3 length: 15
D gene: TRBD1
J gene: TRBJ1-4
clone size: -
V gene: TRBV5-1

CDR3 DNA: TGTGCCAGCAACCTTGACACGAAAGAGACCCAGTACTTC
CDR3 protein: CASNLDTKETQYF
CDR3 length: 13
D gene: -
J gene: TRBJ2-5
clone size: many
V gene: TRBV28

CDR3 DNA: TGCAGTGCTAATTTAGAAGGCAAGACCCAGTACTTC
CDR3 protein: CSANLEGKTQYF
CDR3 length: 12
D gene: -
J gene: TRBJ2-5
clone size: many
V gene: TRBV20-1

CDR3 DNA: TGTGCCAGCAGCTGGGACAGAAACTACGAGCAGTACTTC
CDR3 protein: CASSWDRNYEQYF
CDR3 length: 13
D gene: TRBD1
J gene: TRBJ2-7
clone size: many
V gene: TRBV7-8

CDR3 DNA: TGTGCCAGCAATATACGTACAGGGGTCGCTGGCTACACCTTC
CDR3 protein: CASNIRTGVAGYTF
CDR3 length: 14
D gene: TRBD1
J gene: TRBJ1-2
clone size: few
V gene: TRBV6-1

CDR3 DNA: TGTGCCAGCAGCGTAGGAGGGGGTAGCGGGAGGGCAGATACGCAGTATTTT
CDR3 protein: CASSVGGGSGRADTQYF
CDR3 length: 17
D gene: TRBD2
J gene: TRBJ2-3
clone size: many
V gene: TRBV9

CDR3 DNA: TGTGCCAGCAGCTTGGCCACAACCGGGACAGGGGCCACCTATAATTCACCCCTCCACTTT
CDR3 protein: CASSLATTGTGATYNSPLHF
CDR3 length: 20
D gene: TRBD1
J gene: TRBJ1-6
clone size: -
V gene: TRBV7-9

CDR3 DNA: TGTGCCAGCTCACCACGACAAGATTATAATTCACCCCTCCACTTT
CDR3 protein: CASSPRQDYNSPLHF
CDR3 length: 15
D gene: -
J gene: TRBJ1-6
clone size: -
V gene: TRBV18

CDR3 DNA: TGTGCCAGCACTCAAGGGAGCCTGAATTCACCCCTCCACTTT
CDR3 protein: CASTQGSLNSPLHF
CDR3 length: 14
D gene: -
J gene: TRBJ1-6
clone size: many
V gene: TRBV2

CDR3 DNA: TGTGCCAGCAGCTCCCCGGGACGTCAGACCGGGGAGCTGTTTTTT
CDR3 protein: CASSSPGRQTGELFF
CDR3 length: 15
D gene: -
J gene: TRBJ2-2
clone size: many
V gene: TRBV11-1

CDR3 DNA: TGTGCCAGCAGTTTGAGGGGGGGCACTGAAGCTTTCTTT
CDR3 protein: CASSLRGGTEAFF
CDR3 length: 13
D gene: -
J gene: TRBJ1-1
clone size: many
V gene: TRBV12-3/TRBV12-4

CDR3 DNA: TGCAGTGCAGGGGCTAGCGGGGGACCCGATACGCAGTATTTT
CDR3 protein: CSAGASGGPDTQYF
CDR3 length: 14
D gene: TRBD2
J gene: TRBJ2-3
clone size: -
V gene: TRBV20-1

CDR3 DNA: TGTGCCAGCAGCGTCGGGACGATGAACACTGAAGCTTTCTTT
CDR3 protein: CASSVGTMNTEAFF
CDR3 length: 14
D gene: -
J gene: TRBJ1-1
clone size: -
V gene: TRBV9

CDR3 DNA: TGTGCCAGCAGCTTAGGGGGGGGACTAGCGGACACAGATACGCAGTATTTT
CDR3 protein: CASSLGGGLADTDTQYF
CDR3 length: 17
D gene: TRBD2
J gene: TRBJ2-3
clone size: few
V gene: TRBV7-2

CDR3 DNA: TGCAGTGGGACGGGGGGACATACCGGGGAGCTGTTTTTT
CDR3 protein: CSGTGGHTGELFF
CDR3 length: 13
D gene: -
J gene: TRBJ2-2
clone size: -
V gene: TRBV20-1